This T cell receptor (beta chain) was captured in a study of beta chain features in type 1 diabetes. Study context: Examination spanned about 110 million sorted cells from all samples.

The germline V gene encodes CDR1 SGDLS and CDR2 YYNGEE. The CDR3 spans 12 residues. Germline trimming cut 3 bases from V and 14 bases from J; bases unmatched to any gene: 8. The study reverse transcribed the entire isolated RNA, so it sequenced expressed TCRB transcripts. This table comes from immunoSEQ multiplex PCR, and its TCRdb copy is limited to in-frame clones, with some not included. The table lists under 20,000 clones, approximately 68% of them singletons, with 2% to 2.5% in the top ten. Concerning this clone itself: Antigen specificity is unknown.

Using CD45RO/CCR7/CD25/CD127/CD95/CD27, CD4+ naive, central memory, regulatory and stem cell-like memory cells were sorted. Sorted populations all exceeded 98% purity. Study outcomes and limitations: In all four CD4+ subsets, TCRB CDR3 length was significantly, moderately reduced in type 1 diabetes. TCRB repertoires of naive, central memory and Treg cells appeared more similar among patients than among healthy donors.

The clonotype was recovered from a man in his thirties or forties with type 1 diabetes. V gene TRBV9 combines with J gene TRBJ1-2, with TRBD1 identical over 9 bases. The sequencing input was Tregs from blood. The CDR3 DNA is TGTGCCAGCAGCGACGGGACAGGGAGTATAACCTTC. Translation: CASSDGTGSITF.